Listed below are T cell receptor beta chains from one sample, sequenced in a study of T cell responses to AZD1222 COVID-19 vaccine. Profiled with immunoSEQ multiplex PCR; TCRdb holds only in-frame clones, not every one. Of approximately 180,000 clones in the sample, about 91% were seen once. The sequences come from peripheral blood, collected on day 0 of AZD1222 vaccination. All receptors derive from an adult in good health. The CDR3 runs from the conserved cysteine through the conserved F or W. A D gene is named only where the DNA matches it firmly. Rows give clone size only sometimes, using once, few, many, or a class for an expanded clone.

TRBV9	NA	NA	TRBJ1-3	TGTGCCAGCAGCGCGTCCCCAGGAAACTCTGGAAACACCATATATTTT	CASSASPGNSGNTIYF
TRBV19	NA	NA	TRBJ1-1	TGTGCCAGTAGTATAGCCCGGACCTCCAACACTGAAGCTTTCTTT	CASSIARTSNTEAFF
TRBV6-5	NA	NA	TRBJ2-7	TGTGCCAGCAGTTACTCGAGACTCACTGCCTACGAGCAGTACTTC	CASSYSRLTAYEQYF
TRBV19	TRBD1	NA	TRBJ2-2	TGTGCCAGTAGTACACAGGGGGCCGGGGAGCTGTTTTTT	CASSTQGAGELFF
TRBV27	TRBD2	NA	TRBJ2-4	TGTGCCAGCAGGATGACTAGCGGGGGACTTCAGTACTTC	CASRMTSGGLQYF
TRBV5-1	NA	NA	TRBJ2-2	TGCGCCAGCAGCCGGACACCCGCGAACACCGGGGAGCTGTTTTTT	CASSRTPANTGELFF
TRBV18	NA	NA	TRBJ2-7	TGTGCCAGCTCACCAGGGTTTGACGAGCAGTACTTC	CASSPGFDEQYF
TRBV6-2/TRBV6-3	NA	NA	TRBJ1-1	TGTGCCAGCAGTTACGACACGACGGCAGATGAAGCTTTCTTT	CASSYDTTADEAFF
TRBV19	TRBD1	NA	TRBJ2-7	TGTGCCAGTAGTACCCCGGGACAGAGCTCCTACGAGCAGTACTTC	CASSTPGQSSYEQYF
TRBV5-1	NA	NA	TRBJ1-5	TGCGCCAGCAGCTTGGAAGGGCCCCATCAGCCCCAGCATTTT	CASSLEGPHQPQHF
TRBV7-5	NA	NA	TRBJ1-2	TGTGCCAGCCAAAAAGAGGACAAGTCCTATGGCTACACCTTC	CASQKEDKSYGYTF
TRBV12-5	NA	NA	TRBJ1-5	TGTGCTAGTGGTCCCGATCAGCCCCAGCATTTT	CASGPDQPQHF
TRBV28	NA	NA	TRBJ2-7	TGTGCCAGCAGTTCAAGCTCCTACGAGCAGTACTTC	CASSSSSYEQYF
TRBV28	NA	NA	TRBJ2-2	TGTGCCAGCGTTCCCGGGGGGCTCGCCACCGGGGAGCTGTTTTTT	CASVPGGLATGELFF
TRBV12-3/TRBV12-4	NA	NA	TRBJ1-2	TGTGCCAGCAGTCCCCGGATCTATGGCTACACCTTC	CASSPRIYGYTF
TRBV27	NA	NA	TRBJ2-6	TGTGCCAGCAGTTTAAGGCGGACAGCCCGGGGGGGGGCCAACGTCCTGACTTTC	CASSLRRTARGGANVLTF
TRBV29-1	NA	NA	TRBJ1-1	TGCAGCGTTGAACGGAACACTGAAGCTTTCTTT	CSVERNTEAFF
TRBV27	NA	NA	TRBJ2-7	TGTGCCAGCAGTTTTGGCAGGAGCTACGAGCAGTACTTC	CASSFGRSYEQYF
TRBV5-5	NA	NA	TRBJ2-2	TGTGCCAGCAGCATCGGACCCAACACCGGGGAGCTGTTTTTT	CASSIGPNTGELFF
TRBV3-1/TRBV3-2	NA	once	TRBJ1-3	TGTGCCAGCAGCCAACGCTCTGGAAACACCATATATTTT	CASSQRSGNTIYF
TRBV30	TRBD1	NA	TRBJ2-2	TGTGCCTGGGGTCGGACAGGGGTTCTAACCGGGGAGCTGTTTTTT	CAWGRTGVLTGELFF
TRBV7-9	TRBD2	once	TRBJ2-1	TGTGCCAGCAGCCGTGGACTAGCGGGGGACAATGAGCAGTTCTTC	CASSRGLAGDNEQFF
TRBV5-1	NA	NA	TRBJ1-3	TGCGCCAGCAGCCTCCGACCGGCCTCTGGAAACACCATATATTTT	CASSLRPASGNTIYF
TRBV11-2	TRBD1	NA	TRBJ2-7	TGTGCCAGCAGCTTAGCGGGACAGGGACGCTACGAGCAGTACTTC	CASSLAGQGRYEQYF
TRBV27	TRBD2	NA	TRBJ2-3	TGTGCCAGCAGTTTAATTGGGACTAGTCCCACAGATACGCAGTATTTT	CASSLIGTSPTDTQYF
TRBV3-1/TRBV3-2	NA	NA	TRBJ1-4	TGTGCCAGCAGCCCAAAGGGAGGATATGAAAAACTGTTTTTT	CASSPKGGYEKLFF
TRBV7-8	NA	NA	TRBJ2-3	TGTGCCAGCCATCCACGGGCGACAGATACGCAGTATTTT	CASHPRATDTQYF
TRBV9	TRBD1	NA	TRBJ2-2	TGTGCCAGCAGCCCGCGACAGGGGAAGTCCGGGGAGCTGTTTTTT	CASSPRQGKSGELFF
TRBV27	NA	NA	TRBJ2-5	TGTGCCAGCAGTCCGCTGAGGGGACGGCAAGAGACCCAGTACTTC	CASSPLRGRQETQYF
TRBV5-4	NA	once	TRBJ2-1	TGTGCCAGCAGCTTGTTTAGCTCCTACAATGAGCAGTTCTTC	CASSLFSSYNEQFF
TRBV18	NA	NA	TRBJ1-1	TGTGCCAGCTCAGCACAGGGTCCGGACACTGAAGCTTTCTTT	CASSAQGPDTEAFF
TRBV6-5	TRBD1	once	TRBJ1-2	TGTGCCAGCAGTTACGGGACAGGGACTGGCTACACCTTC	CASSYGTGTGYTF
TRBV30	NA	NA	TRBJ2-7	TGTGCCTGGAGTGTACTCATACAAGGGAGCACCTACGAGCAGTACTTC	CAWSVLIQGSTYEQYF
TRBV6-1	TRBD2	NA	TRBJ2-3	TGTGCCAGCAGTGAAGCGATGGCGGGGGGCTCGACAGATACGCAGTATTTT	CASSEAMAGGSTDTQYF
TRBV15	NA	NA	TRBJ1-2	TGTGCCACCAGCAGAGATCGAGAAGGGGAGGACTATGGCTACACCTTC	CATSRDREGEDYGYTF
TRBV2	TRBD1	NA	TRBJ1-4	TGTGCCACCCGGACAGGGGTTAATGAAAAACTGTTTTTT	CATRTGVNEKLFF
TRBV29-1	NA	NA	TRBJ2-7	TGCAGCGTTGTAGGGGCACGGCACGAGCAGTACTTC	CSVVGARHEQYF